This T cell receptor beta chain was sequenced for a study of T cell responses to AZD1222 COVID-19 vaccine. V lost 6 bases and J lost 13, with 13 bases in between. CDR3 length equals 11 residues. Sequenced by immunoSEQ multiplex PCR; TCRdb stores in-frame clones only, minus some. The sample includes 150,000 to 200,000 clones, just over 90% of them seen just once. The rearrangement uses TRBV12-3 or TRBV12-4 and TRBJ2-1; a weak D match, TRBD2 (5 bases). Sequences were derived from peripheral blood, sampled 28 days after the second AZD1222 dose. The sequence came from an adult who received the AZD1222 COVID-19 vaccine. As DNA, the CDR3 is TGTGCCAGCAGCCCTTTGCGGGTACAGTTCTTC. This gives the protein CASSPLRVQFF.